This TCR beta chain derives from a study of OX40 agonist ivuxolimab in advanced cancers. Some clones are missing from TCRdb's copy, which holds only in-frame ones; the method was immunoSEQ multiplex PCR. The sample includes around 92,000 clones, approximately 93% of them seen just once. There are 11 residues in the CDR3. Trimming took 3 bases from V and 5 from J, leaving 8 bases between them. Germline CDR1 and CDR2: DFQATT and SNEGSKA (reference sequence). This sequence was found in an adult with an advanced solid tumor such as melanoma, head and neck, liver or kidney cancer. This sequence joins TRBV20-1 and TRBJ2-7; no reliable D call. This material consisted of CD4+ or CD8+ T cells sorted from blood, taken in a trial of the OX40 agonist ivuxolimab. CDR3 protein: CSASPWDEQYF. Written as DNA, the CDR3 is TGCAGTGCTAGCCCCTGGGACGAGCAGTACTTC.